One and the same sample provided the 22 T cell receptor beta chains below, sequenced in a study of T-cell memory formation after mild COVID-19. TCRdb re-called the 5' RACE reads with MiXCR, one entry per CDR3 protein. The sample has 55,000 to 70,000 distinct CDR3 sequences; 25% to 35% are singletons. Sequencing was performed on PBMCs or a T cell subset sorted from them (not recorded which). The receptors stem from a man in his late teens or twenties who had mild COVID-19 (a few samples of this study predate the infection). Cell type and time point are not known.

The rearrangement joins TRBV11-2 to TRBJ2-1; TRBD2 matches 7 bases. The length of the CDR3 is 17 residues. The V gene end was trimmed by 4 bases and the J gene end by 5 bases; junction bases not matched to a gene: 14. CDR1 SGHAT and CDR2 FQNNGV come from the germline V gene. The CDR3 sequence: CASSSGDGGTRHNEQFF. DNA for the CDR3: TGTGCCAGCAGCTCCGGGGACGGGGGGACTCGACACAATGAGCAGTTCTTC.

The chain carries TRBV29-1 and TRBJ2-3; TRBD2 matches at 7 bases. The CDR3 loop spans 13 amino acids. Losses at the gene ends were 4 bases for V and 2 bases for J; bases not matched to a gene: 3. Germline V gene lookup returns CDR1 SQVTM and CDR2 ANQGSEA. The CDR3 DNA is TGCAGCGTTGCCGGGACTAACACAGATACGCAGTATTTT. It encodes CSVAGTNTDTQYF.

The rearrangement links TRBV5-1 to TRBJ2-6; weak D call: TRBD2 (5 bases). Trimming left V 3 bases short and J 4 bases short, with 11 bases between. The CDR3 sequence is 15 residues long. Germline values: CDR1 SGHRS, CDR2 YFSETQ. CDR3 sequence reads: CASSWAPGGANVLTF. The CDR3 nucleotides read TGCGCCAGCAGCTGGGCACCGGGGGGGGCCAACGTCCTGACTTTC.

In this sample, this clonotype turned up a few times. The chain carries TRBV7-9 and TRBJ2-5, with 10 nucleotides matching TRBD1. The CDR3 is 16 amino acids. From germline, CDR1 is SEHNR and CDR2 FQNEAQ (reference sequence). V was clipped by 4 bases and J by 0 bases; unmatched bases: 5. The CDR3 loop reads CASSSPGQGYQETQYF. CDR3 nucleotides: TGTGCCAGCAGCTCGCCGGGACAGGGGTACCAAGAGACCCAGTACTTC.

The chain carries TRBV30 and TRBJ2-7, with D hard to call. Trimming left V 2 bases short and J 3 bases short, with 5 bases between. The CDR3 covers 11 residues. CDR1 and CDR2 from the germline V gene are GTSNPN and SVGIG (reference sequence). The DNA for the CDR3 is TGTGCCTGGAGTTCAGTCTACGAGCAGTACTTC. Its protein is CAWSSVYEQYF.

Of note for this clonotype: At one of its ends the junction is not consistent with the germline gene, which may arise from a read error. The chain couples TRBV6-2 or TRBV6-3 to TRBJ1-5; D is uncertain. Germline CDR1 reads MNHEY; CDR2 reads SVGEGT. This CDR3 comprises 13 residues. In nucleotides, the CDR3 is TGTGCCAGCAGTCACTCTGAGTACAAGCCCCAGCATTTT. It translates to CASSHSEYKPQHF.

The chain couples TRBV5-1 to TRBJ2-7; 10 bases are a match to TRBD1. The CDR3 has 16 residues. Trimming removed 4 bases from V and 2 bases from J; junction bases left unmatched: 9. Germline-derived CDR1 and CDR2 are SGHRS and YFSETQ. In nucleotides, the CDR3 is TGCGCCAGCAGCCCCGACCGGGACAGGGGTCCCTACGAGCAGTACTTC. This gives the protein CASSPDRDRGPYEQYF.

This clonotype has only a few counts. The chain uses TRBV20-1 and TRBJ2-3; TRBD2 agrees at 12 bases. Germline loops: CDR1 DFQATT, CDR2 SNEGSKA (reference sequence). Losses at the gene ends were 0 bases for V and 0 bases for J; bases not matched to a gene: 4. This CDR3 has 17 amino acids. Written as DNA, the CDR3 is TGCAGTGCTAGAGAACTAGCGGGGGGCATAAGCACAGATACGCAGTATTTT. This sequence encodes CSARELAGGISTDTQYF.

This chain links TRBV4-1 with TRBJ2-2, with 10 positions matching TRBD1. This CDR3 contains 15 residues. The ends lost 3 bases at V and 6 bases at J; junction bases unmatched: 4. Germline V gene sequence: CDR1 MGHRA, CDR2 YSYEKL. This CDR3 reads CASSQGQGRSGELFF. In DNA, the CDR3 is TGCGCCAGCAGCCAGGGACAGGGGAGATCCGGGGAGCTGTTTTTT.

This chain joins TRBV3-1 and TRBJ2-3; 9 positions match TRBD2. Looked up from germline, CDR1 is LGHDT and CDR2 is YNNKEL (reference sequence). Losses at the gene ends were 8 bases for V and 1 base for J; bases not matched to a gene: 7. The CDR3 runs 15 residues. The CDR3 DNA sequence: TGTGCCAGCGGTCAGGGACTAGCTGGCACAGATACGCAGTATTTT. Protein product: CASGQGLAGTDTQYF.

J is TRBJ2-1 and V is TRBV5-6; no definite D call. Germline V gene data show CDR1 as SGHDT and CDR2 as YYEEEE. The V and J ends lost 4 bases and 2 bases respectively, with 16 bases between them. The length of the CDR3 is 16 residues. The CDR3 protein is CASSTLISVPYNEQFF. In DNA form, the CDR3 reads TGTGCCAGCAGCACGTTGATCTCGGTCCCCTACAATGAGCAGTTCTTC.

This clonotype was observed a few times. The rearrangement links TRBV7-9 to TRBJ2-3; 13 bases align to TRBD2. Germline V lookup: CDR1 SEHNR, CDR2 FQNEAQ (reference sequence). There are 15 residues in the CDR3. Trimming removed 3 bases from V and 4 bases from J; junction bases left unmatched: 1. CDR3 DNA: TGTGCCAGCAGCTTGGGGACTAGCGGGGCAGATACGCAGTATTTT. Translation: CASSLGTSGADTQYF.

The rearrangement links TRBV13 to TRBJ2-1, with 8 bases identical to TRBD2. The V gene's germline CDR1 is PRHDT and CDR2 FYEKMQ (reference sequence). The J segment lost 6 bases and the V segment lost 0 bases, leaving 4 bases of the junction unmatched. This CDR3 is 15 amino acids long. The CDR3 nucleotides read TGTGCCAGCAGCTTAGGCCGGGGGGGCCTCAATGAGCAGTTCTTC. The encoded protein is CASSLGRGGLNEQFF.

This clonotype was counted only a few times. The J gene is TRBJ2-3, the V gene TRBV9; 8 nucleotides match TRBD2. Germline-derived CDR1 and CDR2 are SGDLS and YYNGEE. The CDR3 is 16 residues long. V was pared by 5 bases and J by 4 bases, with 12 bases of the junction left unmatched. CDR3 amino acids: CASSPHPGGRADTQYF. CDR3 DNA: TGTGCCAGCAGTCCCCATCCGGGGGGGCGGGCAGATACGCAGTATTTT.

The CDR3: CASSEWQGTDTQYF. Here the CDR3 DNA reads TGTGCCAGCAGTGAATGGCAGGGCACAGATACGCAGTATTTT. The chain carries TRBV6-4 and TRBJ2-3; no clear D gene. CDR3 length equals 14 residues. Germline values: CDR1 MRHNA, CDR2 SNTAGT. The V gene lost 3 bases and the J gene lost 1 base, with 8 bases spanning the gap.

The J gene is TRBJ2-5, the V gene TRBV7-8; D unresolved. Per the germline V gene, CDR1 is SGHVS and CDR2 is FQNEAQ. Trimming took off 1 base at V and 6 bases at J, with 21 bases between the two ends. The CDR3 has 17 residues. The CDR3 spells CASSLVSSDAARKTQYF. CDR3 coding DNA: TGTGCCAGCAGCTTAGTGTCCAGTGACGCCGCTAGGAAGACCCAGTACTTC. Filled out from reference TRBV7-8 and TRBJ2-5, the complete variable domain reads GAGVSQSPRYKVAKRGQDVALRCDPISGHVSLFWYQQALGQGPEFLTYFQNEAQLDKSGLPSDRFFAERPEGSVSTLKIQRTQQEDSAVYLCASSLVSSDAARKTQYFGPGTRLLVL.

The rearrangement links TRBV4-1 to TRBJ1-1, with TRBD1 matching 9 bases. The CDR3 spans 16 residues. Germline lookup yields CDR1 MGHRA and CDR2 YSYEKL. V trimming: 3 bases; J trimming: 6 bases; junction bases outside the gene matches: 11. The CDR3 bases are TGCGCCAGCAGCCAGAGGGGGACAGGGAGGAGCCCTGAAGCTTTCTTT. Amino acids: CASSQRGTGRSPEAFF.

This clonotype came up a few times. The V and J genes are TRBV5-1 and TRBJ2-1, with 9 positions matching TRBD2. The CDR3 extends over 15 amino acids. Trimming removed 0 bases from V and 9 bases from J; junction bases left unmatched: 7. CDR1 is SGHRS and CDR2 is YFSETQ in the germline V gene. The CDR3 nucleotides are TGCGCCAGCAGCTTGGGGCTAGCGGGGATAATTGAGCAGTTCTTC. It codes for CASSLGLAGIIEQFF.

The chain joins TRBV7-9 to TRBJ2-7; D may be TRBD1 or TRBD2 (6 bases each). The germline gives CDR1 SEHNR, CDR2 FQNEAQ (reference sequence). The CDR3 is 16 residues long. V was pared by 4 bases and J by 0 bases, with 16 bases between. CDR3 amino acids: CASSSRRGTSSYEQYF. The CDR3 nucleotides read TGTGCCAGCAGCTCTCGGAGGGGGACGAGCTCCTACGAGCAGTACTTC.

This clonotype turned up a few times. The chain couples TRBV19 to TRBJ2-7, with TRBD1 matching over 8 bases. Germline V gene sequence: CDR1 LNHDA, CDR2 SQIVND (reference sequence). This CDR3 is built from 15 residues. Trimming took 1 base from V and 1 from J; bases not matched to a gene: 3. The CDR3 loop reads CASSIGTGSSYEQYF. DNA for the CDR3: TGTGCCAGTAGTATAGGGACAGGGTCATCCTACGAGCAGTACTTC.

The table lists this clonotype with a few counts. This chain connects TRBV19 to TRBJ1-1, with 12 bases fitting TRBD1. V trimming: 5 bases; J trimming: 9 bases; junction bases outside the gene matches: 7. CDR1 is LNHDA and CDR2 is SQIVND in the germline V gene (reference sequence). CDR3 length: 14 residues. In DNA form, the CDR3 reads TGTGCCAGTAGTTCGGGACAGGGGGCATGGAAAGCTTTCTTT. Its protein is CASSSGQGAWKAFF.

The V and J genes are TRBV7-6 and TRBJ2-1, with TRBD1 identical over 7 bases. Per the germline V gene, CDR1 is SGHVS and CDR2 is FNYEAQ. V dropped 3 bases and J dropped 0; count of bases not matched to a gene: 5. The CDR3 covers 16 residues. CDR3 nucleotide sequence: TGTGCCAGCAGCTTCGACAGGGCGGGCTCCTACAATGAGCAGTTCTTC. Amino acid sequence: CASSFDRAGSYNEQFF.